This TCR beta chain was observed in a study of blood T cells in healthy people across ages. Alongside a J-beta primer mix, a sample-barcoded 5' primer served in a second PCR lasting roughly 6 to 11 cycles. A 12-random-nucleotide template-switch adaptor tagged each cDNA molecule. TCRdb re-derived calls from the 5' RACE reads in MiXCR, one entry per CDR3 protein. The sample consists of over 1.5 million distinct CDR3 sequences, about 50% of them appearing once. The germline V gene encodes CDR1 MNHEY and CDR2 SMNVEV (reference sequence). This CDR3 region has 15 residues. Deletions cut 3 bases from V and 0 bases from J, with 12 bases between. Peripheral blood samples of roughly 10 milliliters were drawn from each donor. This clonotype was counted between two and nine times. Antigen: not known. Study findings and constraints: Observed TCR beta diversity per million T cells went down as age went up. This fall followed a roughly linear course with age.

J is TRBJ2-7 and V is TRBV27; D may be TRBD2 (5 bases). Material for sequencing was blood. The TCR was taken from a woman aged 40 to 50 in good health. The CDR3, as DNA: TGTGCCAGCAGTTTTGTACGGGGAAGCTCCTACGAGCAGTACTTC. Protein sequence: CASSFVRGSSYEQYF.